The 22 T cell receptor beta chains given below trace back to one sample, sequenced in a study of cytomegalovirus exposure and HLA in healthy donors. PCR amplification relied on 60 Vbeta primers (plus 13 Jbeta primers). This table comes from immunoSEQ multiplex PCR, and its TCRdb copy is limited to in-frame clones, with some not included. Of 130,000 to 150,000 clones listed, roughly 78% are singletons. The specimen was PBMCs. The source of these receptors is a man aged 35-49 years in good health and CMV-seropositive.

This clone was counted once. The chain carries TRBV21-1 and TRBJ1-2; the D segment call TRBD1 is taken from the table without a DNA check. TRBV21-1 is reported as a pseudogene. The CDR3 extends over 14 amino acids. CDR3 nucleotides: TGTGCCAGCAACCCGACAGTCTCTAACTATGGCTACACCTTC. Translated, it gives CASNPTVSNYGYTF.

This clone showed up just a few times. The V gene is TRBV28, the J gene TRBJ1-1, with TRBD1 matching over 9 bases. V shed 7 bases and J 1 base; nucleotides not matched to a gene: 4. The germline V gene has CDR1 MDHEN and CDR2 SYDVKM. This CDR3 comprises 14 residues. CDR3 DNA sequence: TGTGCCAGCATCTCGACAGGGGGGAACACTGAAGCTTTCTTT. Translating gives CASISTGGNTEAFF.

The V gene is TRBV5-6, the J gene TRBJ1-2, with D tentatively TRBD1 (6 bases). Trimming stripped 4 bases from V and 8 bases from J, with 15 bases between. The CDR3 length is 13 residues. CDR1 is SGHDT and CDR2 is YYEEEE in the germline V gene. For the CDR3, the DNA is TGTGCCAGCAGCCAAGACAGGCTCTCGGGCTACACCTTC. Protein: CASSQDRLSGYTF.

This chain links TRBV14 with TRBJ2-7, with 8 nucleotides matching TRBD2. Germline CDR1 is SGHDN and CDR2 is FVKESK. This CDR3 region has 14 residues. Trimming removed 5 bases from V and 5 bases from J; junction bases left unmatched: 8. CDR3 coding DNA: TGTGCCAGCAGCTCAAGCGGGAGTGGGAACGAGCAGTACTTC. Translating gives CASSSSGSGNEQYF.

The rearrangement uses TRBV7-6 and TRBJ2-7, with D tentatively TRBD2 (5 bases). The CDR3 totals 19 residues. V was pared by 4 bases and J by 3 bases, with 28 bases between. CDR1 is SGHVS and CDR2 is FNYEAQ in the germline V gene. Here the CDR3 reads CASSSDWGASRPALYEQYF. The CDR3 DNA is TGTGCCAGCAGCTCCGATTGGGGAGCCTCTCGCCCGGCGCTCTACGAGCAGTACTTC.

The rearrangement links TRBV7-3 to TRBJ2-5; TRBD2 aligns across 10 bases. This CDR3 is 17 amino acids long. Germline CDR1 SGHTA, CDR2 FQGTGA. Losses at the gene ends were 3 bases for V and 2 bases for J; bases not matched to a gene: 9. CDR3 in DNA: TGTGCCAGCAGCTTGGGTCGATTAGCGGGAGGTCAAGAGACCCAGTACTTC. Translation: CASSLGRLAGGQETQYF.

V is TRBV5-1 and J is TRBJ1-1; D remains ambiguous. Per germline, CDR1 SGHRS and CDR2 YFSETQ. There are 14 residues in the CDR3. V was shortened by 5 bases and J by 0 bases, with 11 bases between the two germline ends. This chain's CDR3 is CASSPTPVNTEAFF. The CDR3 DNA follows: TGCGCCAGCAGTCCTACCCCCGTGAACACTGAAGCTTTCTTT.

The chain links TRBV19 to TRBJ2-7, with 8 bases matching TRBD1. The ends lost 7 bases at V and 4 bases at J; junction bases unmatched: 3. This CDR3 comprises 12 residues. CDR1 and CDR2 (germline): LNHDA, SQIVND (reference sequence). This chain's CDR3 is CASNNRGYEQYF. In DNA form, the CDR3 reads TGTGCCAGTAATAACAGGGGGTACGAGCAGTACTTC.

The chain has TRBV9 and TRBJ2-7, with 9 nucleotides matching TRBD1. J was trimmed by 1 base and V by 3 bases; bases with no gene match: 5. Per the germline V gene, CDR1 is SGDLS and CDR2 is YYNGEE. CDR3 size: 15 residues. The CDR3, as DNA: TGTGCCAGCAGCGCAAGCGGGACAGGGTCCTACGAGCAGTACTTC. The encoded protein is CASSASGTGSYEQYF.

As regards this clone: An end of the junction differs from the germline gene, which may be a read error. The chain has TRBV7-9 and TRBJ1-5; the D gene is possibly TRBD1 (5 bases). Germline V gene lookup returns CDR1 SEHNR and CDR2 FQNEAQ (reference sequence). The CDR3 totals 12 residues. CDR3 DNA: TGTTCCAGCGGGGCAGAGGATCAGCCCCAGCATTTT. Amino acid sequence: CSSGAEDQPQHF.

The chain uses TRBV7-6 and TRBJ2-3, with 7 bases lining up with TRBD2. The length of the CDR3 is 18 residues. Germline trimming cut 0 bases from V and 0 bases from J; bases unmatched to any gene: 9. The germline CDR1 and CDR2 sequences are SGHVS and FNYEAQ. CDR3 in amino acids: CASSLAGGSGSSTDTQYF. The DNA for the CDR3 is TGTGCCAGCAGCTTAGCGGGCGGGAGTGGATCGAGCACAGATACGCAGTATTTT.

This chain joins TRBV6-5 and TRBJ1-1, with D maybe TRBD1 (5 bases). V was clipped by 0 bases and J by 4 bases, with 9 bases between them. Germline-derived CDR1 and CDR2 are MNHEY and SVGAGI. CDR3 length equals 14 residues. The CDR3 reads CASSYSTGGTEAFF. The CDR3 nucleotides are TGTGCCAGCAGTTACTCGACGGGGGGCACTGAAGCTTTCTTT.

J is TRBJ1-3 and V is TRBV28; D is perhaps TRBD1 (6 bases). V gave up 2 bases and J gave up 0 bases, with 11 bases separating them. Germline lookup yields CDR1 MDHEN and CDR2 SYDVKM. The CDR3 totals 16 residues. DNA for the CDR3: TGTGCCAGCAGTTTAACAGGGAGAGGCTCTGGAAACACCATATATTTT. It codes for CASSLTGRGSGNTIYF.

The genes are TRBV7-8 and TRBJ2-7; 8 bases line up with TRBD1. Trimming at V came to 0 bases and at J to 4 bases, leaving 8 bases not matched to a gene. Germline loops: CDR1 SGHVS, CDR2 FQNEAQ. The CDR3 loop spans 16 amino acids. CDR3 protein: CASSLASDRGFYEQYF. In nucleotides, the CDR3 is TGTGCCAGCAGCTTAGCGAGTGACAGGGGTTTTTACGAGCAGTACTTC.

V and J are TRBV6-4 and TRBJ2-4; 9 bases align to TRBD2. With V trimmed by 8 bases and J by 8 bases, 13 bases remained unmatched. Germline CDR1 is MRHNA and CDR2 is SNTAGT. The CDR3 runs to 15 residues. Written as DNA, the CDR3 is TGTGCCAGCTCGGAGGGTAGCGGGAGCCGGGACATTCAGTACTTC. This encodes CASSEGSGSRDIQYF.

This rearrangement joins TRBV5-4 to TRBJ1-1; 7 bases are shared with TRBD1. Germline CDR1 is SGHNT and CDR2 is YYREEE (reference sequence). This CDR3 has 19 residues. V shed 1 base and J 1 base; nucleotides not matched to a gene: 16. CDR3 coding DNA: TGTGCCAGCAGCTTGTTTATCTGGACAGGAGAAACTTCGAACACTGAAGCTTTCTTT. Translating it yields CASSLFIWTGETSNTEAFF. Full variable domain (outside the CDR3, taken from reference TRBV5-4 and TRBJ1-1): ETGVTQSPTHLIKTRGQQVTLRCSSQSGHNTVSWYQQALGQGPQFIFQYYREEENGRGNFPPRFSGLQFPNYSSELNVNALELDDSALYLCASSLFIWTGETSNTEAFFGQGTRLTVV.

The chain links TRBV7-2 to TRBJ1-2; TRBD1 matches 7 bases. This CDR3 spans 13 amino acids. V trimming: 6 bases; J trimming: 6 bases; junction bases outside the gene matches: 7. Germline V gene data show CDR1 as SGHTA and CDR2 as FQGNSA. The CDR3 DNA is TGTGCCAGCAGTTCCAGGGGGTGGAATGGCTACACCTTC. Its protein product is CASSSRGWNGYTF. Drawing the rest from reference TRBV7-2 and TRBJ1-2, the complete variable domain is GAGVSQSPSNKVTEKGKDVELRCDPISGHTALYWYRQSLGQGLEFLIYFQGNSAPDKSGLPSDRFSAERTGGSVSTLTIQRTQQEDSAVYLCASSSRGWNGYTFGSGTRLTVV.

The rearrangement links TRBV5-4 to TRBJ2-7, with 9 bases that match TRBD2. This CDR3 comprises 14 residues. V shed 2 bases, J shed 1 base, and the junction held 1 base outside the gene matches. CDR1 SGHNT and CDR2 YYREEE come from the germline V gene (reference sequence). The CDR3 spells CASSFAGGSYEQYF. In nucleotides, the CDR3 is TGTGCCAGCAGCTTCGCGGGAGGGTCCTACGAGCAGTACTTC.

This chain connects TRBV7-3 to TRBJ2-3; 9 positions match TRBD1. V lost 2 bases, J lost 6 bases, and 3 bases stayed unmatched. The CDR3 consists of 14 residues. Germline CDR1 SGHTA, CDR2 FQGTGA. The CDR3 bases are TGTGCCAGCAGCTTACTTGGGACAGGGGATACGCAGTATTTT. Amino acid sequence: CASSLLGTGDTQYF.

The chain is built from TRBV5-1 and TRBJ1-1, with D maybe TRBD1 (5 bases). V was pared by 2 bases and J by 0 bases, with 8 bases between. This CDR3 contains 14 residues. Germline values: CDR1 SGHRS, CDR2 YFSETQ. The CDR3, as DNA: TGCGCCAGCAGCTTCGACAGATTGAACACTGAAGCTTTCTTT. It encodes CASSFDRLNTEAFF.

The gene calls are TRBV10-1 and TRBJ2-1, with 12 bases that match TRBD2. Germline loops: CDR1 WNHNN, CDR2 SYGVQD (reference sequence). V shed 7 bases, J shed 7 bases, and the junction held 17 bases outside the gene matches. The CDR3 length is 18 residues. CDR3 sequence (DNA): TGCGCCAGCACTCTAGCGGGAGGGCCTTTTGTTAAGAGTAATGAGCAGTTCTTC. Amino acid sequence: CASTLAGGPFVKSNEQFF.

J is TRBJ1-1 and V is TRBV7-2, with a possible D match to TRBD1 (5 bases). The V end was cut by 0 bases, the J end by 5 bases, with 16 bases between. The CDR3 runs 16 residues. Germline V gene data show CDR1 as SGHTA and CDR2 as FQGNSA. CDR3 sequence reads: CASSLAAGTGGTEAFF. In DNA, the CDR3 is TGTGCCAGCAGCTTAGCTGCGGGGACGGGGGGTACTGAAGCTTTCTTT.